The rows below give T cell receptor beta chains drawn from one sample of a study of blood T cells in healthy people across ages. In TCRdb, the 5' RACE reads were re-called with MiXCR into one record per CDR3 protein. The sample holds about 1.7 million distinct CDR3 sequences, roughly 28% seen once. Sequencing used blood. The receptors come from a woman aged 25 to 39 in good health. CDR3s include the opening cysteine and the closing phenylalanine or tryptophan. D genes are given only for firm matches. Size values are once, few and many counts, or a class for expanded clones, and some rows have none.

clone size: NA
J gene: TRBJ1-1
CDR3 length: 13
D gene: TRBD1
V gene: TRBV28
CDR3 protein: CASSATGEDEAFF
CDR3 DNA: TGTGCCAGCAGTGCAACAGGGGAGGATGAAGCTTTCTTT

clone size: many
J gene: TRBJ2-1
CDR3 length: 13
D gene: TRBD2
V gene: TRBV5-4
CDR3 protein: CASSERGMNEQFF
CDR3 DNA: TGTGCCAGCAGCGAGCGGGGGATGAATGAGCAGTTCTTC

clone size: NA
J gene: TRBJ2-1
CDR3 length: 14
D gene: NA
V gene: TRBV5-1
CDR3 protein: CASSLGPLGGEQFF
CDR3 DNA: TGCGCCAGCAGCTTGGGGCCCTTGGGCGGGGAGCAGTTCTTC

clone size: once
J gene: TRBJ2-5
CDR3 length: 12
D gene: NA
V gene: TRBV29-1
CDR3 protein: CSGEVQQETQYF
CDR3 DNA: TGCAGCGGTGAGGTGCAGCAAGAGACCCAGTACTTC

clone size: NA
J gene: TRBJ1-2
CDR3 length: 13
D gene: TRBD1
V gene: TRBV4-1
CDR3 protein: CASSHTGADGYTF
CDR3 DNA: TGCGCCAGCAGCCATACAGGGGCAGATGGCTACACCTTC

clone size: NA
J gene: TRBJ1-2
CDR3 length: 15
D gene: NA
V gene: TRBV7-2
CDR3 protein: CASSLDRVTPFGYTF
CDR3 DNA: TGTGCCAGCAGCTTAGACAGGGTGACCCCTTTTGGCTACACCTTC

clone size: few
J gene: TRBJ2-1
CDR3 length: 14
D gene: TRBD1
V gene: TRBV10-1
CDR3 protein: CASPRGTGRFEQFF
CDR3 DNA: TGCGCCAGCCCTCGCGGGACAGGGAGATTTGAGCAGTTCTTC

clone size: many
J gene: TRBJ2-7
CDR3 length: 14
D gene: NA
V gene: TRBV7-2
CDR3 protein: CASSLGGRTVEQYF
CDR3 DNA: TGTGCCAGCAGCTTAGGGGGCAGGACCGTCGAGCAGTACTTC

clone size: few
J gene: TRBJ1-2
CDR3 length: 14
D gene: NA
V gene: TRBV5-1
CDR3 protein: CASSFSDHLRGYTF
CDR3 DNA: TGCGCCAGCAGTTTTTCGGACCACCTTAGGGGCTACACCTTC

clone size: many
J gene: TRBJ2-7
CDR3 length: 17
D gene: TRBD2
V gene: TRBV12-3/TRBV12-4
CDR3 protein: CASSLGVLGAGGYEQYF
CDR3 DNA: TGTGCCAGCAGTTTAGGGGTCTTGGGAGCGGGGGGCTACGAGCAGTACTTC

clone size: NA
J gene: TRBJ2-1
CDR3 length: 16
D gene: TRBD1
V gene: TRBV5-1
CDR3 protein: CASSRNGQASYNEQFF
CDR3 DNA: TGCGCCAGCAGCCGAAATGGACAGGCATCCTACAATGAGCAGTTCTTC

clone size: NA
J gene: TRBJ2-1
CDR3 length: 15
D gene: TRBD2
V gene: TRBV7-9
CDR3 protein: CASSRGLAGGREQFF
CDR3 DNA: TGTGCCAGCAGCCGAGGACTAGCGGGGGGCAGGGAGCAGTTCTTC

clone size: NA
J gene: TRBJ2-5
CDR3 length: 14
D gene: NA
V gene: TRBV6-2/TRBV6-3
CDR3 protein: CASSYGEPRGTQYF
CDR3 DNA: TGTGCCAGCAGTTACGGGGAGCCACGAGGGACCCAGTACTTC

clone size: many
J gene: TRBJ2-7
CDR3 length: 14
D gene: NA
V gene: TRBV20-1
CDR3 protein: CSAGPQLTTYEQYF
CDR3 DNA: TGCAGTGCTGGACCCCAACTCACGACCTACGAGCAGTACTTC

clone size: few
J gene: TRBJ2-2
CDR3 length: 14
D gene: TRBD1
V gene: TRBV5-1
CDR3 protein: CASSPDRITGELFF
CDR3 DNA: TGCGCCAGCAGCCCGGACAGGATAACCGGGGAGCTGTTTTTT

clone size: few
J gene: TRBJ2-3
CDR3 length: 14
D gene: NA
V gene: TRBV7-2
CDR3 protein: CASRHDSSTDTQYF
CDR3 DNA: TGTGCCAGCAGACACGACTCTAGCACAGATACGCAGTATTTT

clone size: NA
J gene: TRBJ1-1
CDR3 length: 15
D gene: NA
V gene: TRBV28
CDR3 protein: CASSLTDRLFTEAFF
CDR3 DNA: TGTGCCAGCAGTCTAACTGACAGGTTGTTCACTGAAGCTTTCTTT